These 15 T cell receptor beta chains came from one sample sequenced in a study of siplizumab effects on memory and regulatory T cells. Sequenced by immunoSEQ multiplex PCR; TCRdb stores in-frame clones only, minus some. The table includes around 99,000 clones, 90% to 95% detected once. Sequenced: Tregs sorted from blood. Receptor source: a human donor in good health.

This sequence joins TRBV6-4 and TRBJ2-1; D not resolved. V dropped 4 bases and J dropped 0 bases, with 10 bases sitting between them. CDR1 is MRHNA, CDR2 SNTAGT, per germline. This CDR3 spans 15 amino acids. The CDR3 DNA follows: TGTGCCAGCAGTGTAGACGGGTCCTCCTACAATGAGCAGTTCTTC. Its translation: CASSVDGSSYNEQFF.

In this sample, this clone turned up a few times. This chain uses TRBV19 with TRBJ1-1, with 7 bases matching TRBD1. CDR1 is LNHDA and CDR2 is SQIVND in the germline V gene (reference sequence). This CDR3 is built from 13 residues. J lost 6 bases, V lost 7 bases, and 8 bases had no gene match. The CDR3 nucleotides read TGTGCCAGTACCCGCCTGACAGGGCCTGAAGCTTTCTTT. The encoded protein is CASTRLTGPEAFF.

This chain's CDR3 is CASSVSYEQYF. CDR3 nucleotide sequence: TGTGCCAGCAGCGTTTCCTACGAGCAGTACTTC. The gene calls are TRBV11-2 and TRBJ2-7, with D unresolved. Trimming removed 5 bases at V and 1 base at J, with 3 bases between. Germline-derived CDR1 and CDR2 are SGHAT and FQNNGV. This CDR3 is built from 11 residues.

This clone was counted a single time. The sample contains more than one DNA sequence encoding this CDR3. The CDR3 is CASSLDRFNEKLFF. The CDR3 nucleotides are TGTGCCAGCAGTCTCGACAGGTTTAATGAAAAACTGTTTTTT. J is TRBJ1-4 and V is TRBV6-5; D is possibly TRBD1 (6 bases). V was clipped by 5 bases and J by 4 bases, with 11 bases between them. Germline V gene data show CDR1 as MNHEY and CDR2 as SVGAGI. This CDR3 has 14 residues.

The chain employs TRBV6-5 and TRBJ2-7, with 8 bases matching TRBD1. This CDR3 has 14 amino acids. The germline gives CDR1 MNHEY, CDR2 SVGAGI. The V gene end was trimmed by 5 bases and the J gene end by 2 bases; junction bases not matched to a gene: 5. In nucleotides, the CDR3 is TGTGCCAGCAGTAAGGACAGGGCAGCCTACGAGCAGTACTTC. This encodes CASSKDRAAYEQYF.

V usage is TRBV5-5 and J usage is TRBJ2-1; D ambiguous. CDR1 and CDR2 from the germline V gene are SGHKS and YYEKEE (reference sequence). V gave up 2 bases and J gave up 10 bases, with 10 bases separating them. The CDR3 length is 12 residues. The CDR3 DNA sequence: TGTGCCAGCAGCTTCTCCGTTTGGGAGCAGTTCTTC. Translated: CASSFSVWEQFF.

This chain links TRBV18 with TRBJ2-5; TRBD1 matches at 7 bases. The CDR3 covers 15 residues. Germline assignment: CDR1 KGHSH and CDR2 LQKENI. V was clipped by 0 bases and J by 4 bases; unmatched bases: 5. CDR3: CASSPPTGIGETQYF. The DNA of the CDR3 is TGTGCCAGCTCACCACCGACAGGGATAGGAGAGACCCAGTACTTC.

The chain uses TRBV18 and TRBJ2-3; the match to TRBD1 covers 9 bases. CDR1 and CDR2 from the germline V gene are KGHSH and LQKENI. This CDR3 spans 15 amino acids. With V trimmed by 3 bases and J by 0 bases, 1 base remained unmatched. CDR3 residues: CASSPGTGSTDTQYF. For the CDR3, the DNA is TGTGCCAGCTCACCCGGGACAGGGAGCACAGATACGCAGTATTTT.

In its sample, this clone was seen a few times. The chain employs TRBV27 and TRBJ2-4; D unclear. Germline lookup yields CDR1 MNHEY and CDR2 SMNVEV (reference sequence). This CDR3 has 14 amino acids. Trimming left V 5 bases short and J 6 bases short, with 14 bases between. The CDR3 region is CASSVQGGTNIQYF. CDR3 DNA sequence: TGTGCCAGCAGTGTACAAGGTGGAACAAACATTCAGTACTTC.

This clone was found once. The V and J genes are TRBV7-9 and TRBJ2-7; 11 bases are a match to TRBD2. Germline lookup yields CDR1 SEHNR and CDR2 FQNEAQ (reference sequence). The V gene end was trimmed by 6 bases and the J gene end by 5 bases; junction bases not matched to a gene: 12. The CDR3 is made up of 16 amino acids. DNA for the CDR3: TGTGCCAGCAGTCACCCCCTAGCGGGAGGTTCCAACGAGCAGTACTTC. Protein: CASSHPLAGGSNEQYF.

The genes are TRBV6-1 and TRBJ1-2, with 9 bases matching TRBD1. CDR1 is MNHNS and CDR2 is SASEGT in the germline V gene. The junction had 10 bases not matched to a gene; V was cut back by 7 bases and J by 7 bases. The CDR3 runs to 14 residues. The CDR3 region is CASKPGQGRSGYTF. CDR3 bases: TGTGCCAGCAAACCGGGACAGGGTCGTTCTGGCTACACCTTC.

The chain recombines TRBV29-1 with TRBJ2-7; D could derive from TRBD1 or TRBD2 (5 bases each). With 7 bases removed from V and 5 bases from J, the gap between germline ends came to 21 bases. CDR1 is SQVTM and CDR2 is ANQGSEA in the germline V gene. The CDR3 spans 14 residues. The CDR3 here is CSGGRGRGADEQYF. The DNA of the CDR3 is TGCAGCGGGGGAAGGGGAAGAGGGGCTGACGAGCAGTACTTC.

A single count supports this clone. The V and J genes are TRBV19 and TRBJ2-5; D not resolved. Germline V lookup: CDR1 LNHDA, CDR2 SQIVND (reference sequence). The CDR3 sequence is 11 residues long. V dropped 4 bases and J dropped 7 bases, with 7 bases sitting between them. The CDR3 coding sequence is TGTGCCAGTAGTACCCCGGGGACCCAGTACTTC. Translation gives CASSTPGTQYF.

This chain connects TRBV4-1 to TRBJ1-3; D is uncertain. Germline V gene sequence: CDR1 MGHRA, CDR2 YSYEKL. CDR3 length: 15 residues. Trimming shortened V by 0 bases and J by 2 bases, and 8 bases separated the two germline ends. The chain's CDR3 is CASSQERRAGNTIYF. In DNA form, the CDR3 reads TGCGCCAGCAGCCAAGAAAGGAGGGCTGGAAACACCATATATTTT.

The chain is built from TRBV5-1 and TRBJ1-2; the D is unclear. Looked up from germline, CDR1 is SGHRS and CDR2 is YFSETQ. The CDR3 extends over 12 amino acids. Trimming stripped 1 base from V and 6 bases from J, with 7 bases between. The CDR3 sequence is CASSLTGNGYTF. The CDR3 DNA sequence: TGCGCCAGCAGCTTGACCGGGAATGGCTACACCTTC.